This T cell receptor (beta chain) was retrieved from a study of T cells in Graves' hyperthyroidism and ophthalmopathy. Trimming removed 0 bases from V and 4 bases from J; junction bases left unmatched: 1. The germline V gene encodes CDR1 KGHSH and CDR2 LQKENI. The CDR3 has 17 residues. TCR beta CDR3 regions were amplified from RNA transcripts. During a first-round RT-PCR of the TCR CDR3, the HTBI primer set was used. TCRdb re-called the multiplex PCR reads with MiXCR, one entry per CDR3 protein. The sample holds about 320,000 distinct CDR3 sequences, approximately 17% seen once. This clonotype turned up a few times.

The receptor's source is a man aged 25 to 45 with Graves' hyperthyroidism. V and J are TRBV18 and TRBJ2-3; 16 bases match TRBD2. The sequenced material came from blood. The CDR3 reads CASSPPGLAGGSDTQYF. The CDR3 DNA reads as TGTGCCAGCTCACCACCGGGACTAGCGGGAGGGTCAGATACGCAGTATTTT.